The next 30 T cell receptor beta chains were all read from a single sample in a study of regulatory T cells in long-lasting Graves disease. Time point given: newly diagnosed GD, antithyroid drugs for less than 3 months. PBMCs provided the RNA from which the TCR library was made. Construction of TCR beta libraries relied on iRepertoire HTBI primers and on Arm-PCR targeting CDR3 regions. TCRdb recomputed calls from the multiplex PCR reads with MiXCR, one row per CDR3 protein. The repertoire holds a few hundred thousand distinct CDR3 sequences, with 15% to 20% as singletons. This sample was also put to use in a study of T cells in Graves' hyperthyroidism and ophthalmopathy.

This sample comprised peripheral blood mononuclear cells (PBMCs), obtained at new diagnosis, from a patient treated with antithyroid drugs. These receptors originate from a woman aged 18-29 years with Graves disease.

This chain joins TRBV20-1 and TRBJ2-1, with 9 bases identical to TRBD2. The CDR3 is made up of 15 amino acids. V lost 8 bases, J lost 6 bases, and 14 bases stayed unmatched. Germline V gene data show CDR1 as DFQATT and CDR2 as SNEGSKA (reference sequence). The CDR3 protein is CSTRLAGARGNEQFF. The CDR3 DNA sequence: TGCAGTACTCGATTAGCGGGAGCACGAGGCAATGAGCAGTTCTTC.

This clonotype occurred many times. This rearrangement joins TRBV6-5 to TRBJ2-1, with TRBD1 matching 8 bases. This CDR3 comprises 22 residues. The germline V gene has CDR1 MNHEY and CDR2 SVGAGI. Germline trimming cut 0 bases from V and 1 base from J; bases unmatched to any gene: 20. CDR3 amino acids: CASSYSALTGQGSYSSYNEQFF. The CDR3 DNA is TGTGCCAGCAGTTACTCCGCCCTCACCGGACAGGGCTCTTACTCGTCCTACAATGAGCAGTTCTTC.

There are a few counts of this clonotype. The CDR3 here is CASTQGWGSHLSAFF. The CDR3 DNA sequence: TGTGCCAGCACCCAAGGATGGGGGTCCCATCTATCAGCTTTCTTT. The chain employs TRBV6-1 and TRBJ1-1; possibly TRBD1 for D (5 bases). Deletions cut 7 bases from V and 10 bases from J, with 25 bases between. The length of the CDR3 is 15 residues. CDR1 is MNHNS and CDR2 is SASEGT in the germline V gene.

The table lists this clonotype with many counts. The gene calls are TRBV3-1 and TRBJ2-2; D is perhaps TRBD2 (5 bases). This CDR3 is 16 amino acids long. In germline, CDR1 is LGHDT, CDR2 YNNKEL (reference sequence). V gave up 4 bases and J gave up 2 bases, with 14 bases separating them. Here the CDR3 reads CASSRMAGSNTGELFF. CDR3 in DNA: TGTGCCAGCAGCCGAATGGCGGGCTCTAACACCGGGGAGCTGTTTTTT.

This clonotype came up many times. V and J are TRBV7-2 and TRBJ2-3, with no clear D. Germline V gene sequence: CDR1 SGHTA, CDR2 FQGNSA. The V end was cut by 5 bases, the J end by 0 bases, with 15 bases between. This CDR3 has 16 amino acids. The CDR3 sequence: CASSLTGGVSTDTQYF. CDR3 coding DNA: TGTGCCAGCAGCCTTACCGGCGGAGTGAGCACAGATACGCAGTATTTT.

V usage is TRBV3-1 and J usage is TRBJ2-7; D may be TRBD1 (6 bases). The V gene lost 1 base and the J gene lost 5 bases, with 15 bases spanning the gap. The germline CDR1 and CDR2 sequences are LGHDT and YNNKEL (reference sequence). The CDR3 extends over 15 amino acids. The CDR3 DNA reads as TGTGCCAGCAGCCAAGTACAGGGCCCTAGGGACGAGCAGTACTTC. Translation: CASSQVQGPRDEQYF.

CDR3 amino acids: CASSVIAGEETQYF. Here the CDR3 DNA reads TGTGCCAGCAGTGTAATAGCGGGAGAAGAGACCCAGTACTTC. This sequence joins TRBV6-2 or TRBV6-3 and TRBJ2-5; 9 bases line up with TRBD2. V lost 5 bases, J lost 3 bases, and 4 bases stayed unmatched. The V gene's germline CDR1 is MNHEY and CDR2 SVGEGT. This CDR3 comprises 14 residues.

The chain is built from TRBV20-1 and TRBJ2-1; tentative D call: TRBD2 (6 bases). Germline V lookup: CDR1 DFQATT, CDR2 SNEGSKA (reference sequence). Deletions cut 3 bases from V and 8 bases from J, with 26 bases between. This CDR3 contains 17 residues. The CDR3 sequence is CSASGLARAGFDDEQFF. The CDR3 coding sequence is TGCAGTGCTAGTGGGCTAGCGAGAGCAGGCTTCGACGATGAGCAGTTCTTC.

As regards this clonotype: This may be a read error: a much more frequent sequence differs by one nucleotide. The chain is built from TRBV28 and TRBJ2-2; D remains unclear. Germline CDR1 and CDR2: MDHEN and SYDVKM. The CDR3 is 13 amino acids. The chain's CDR3 is CTSKVSNTGELFF. CDR3 nucleotides: TGTACCAGCAAGGTCTCGAACACCGGGGAGCTGTTTTTT.

This clonotype showed up just a few times. The V call is TRBV7-9, the J call TRBJ1-1; 8 bases are a match to TRBD1. V trimming: 10 bases; J trimming: 7 bases; junction bases outside the gene matches: 14. CDR3 length: 14 residues. Germline V gene lookup returns CDR1 SEHNR and CDR2 FQNEAQ (reference sequence). The DNA of the CDR3 is TGTGCCACTACCCCGCTTCAGGGGGCTGGTGAAGCTTTCTTT. Translated, it gives CATTPLQGAGEAFF.

This clonotype appeared many times. V gene TRBV28 combines with J gene TRBJ1-2; tentative D call: TRBD1 (6 bases). Looked up from germline, CDR1 is MDHEN and CDR2 is SYDVKM. The V gene lost 2 bases and the J gene lost 5 bases, with 15 bases spanning the gap. The CDR3 loop spans 15 amino acids. DNA of the CDR3: TGTGCCAGCAGTTTACCTCTGGGGGCAGAATATGGCTACACCTTC. This codes for CASSLPLGAEYGYTF.

This clonotype came up a few times. J is TRBJ2-7 and V is TRBV28; the match to TRBD1 covers 11 bases. Germline CDR1 reads MDHEN; CDR2 reads SYDVKM. The CDR3 is made up of 15 amino acids. Losses at the gene ends were 7 bases for V and 4 bases for J; bases not matched to a gene: 9. In DNA, the CDR3 is TGTGCCAGCAACTTGGGACAGGGGGGTCCTTACGAGCAGTACTTC. The encoded protein is CASNLGQGGPYEQYF.

This clonotype was found many times. This sequence joins TRBV18 and TRBJ1-1; no clear D. The CDR3 consists of 16 residues. V lost 0 bases to trimming and J lost 3 bases, with 14 bases between them. Germline CDR1 KGHSH, CDR2 LQKENI. The DNA for the CDR3 is TGTGCCAGCTCACCACCTACCCTTGGAAGGGACACTGAAGCTTTCTTT. Translation: CASSPPTLGRDTEAFF.

The chain has TRBV19 and TRBJ2-7, with TRBD1 matching over 7 bases. V dropped 8 bases and J dropped 4; count of bases not matched to a gene: 5. Germline V gene lookup returns CDR1 LNHDA and CDR2 SQIVND (reference sequence). CDR3 length: 12 residues. The CDR3 here is CASQTGIYEQYF. CDR3 DNA: TGTGCCAGTCAGACAGGGATTTACGAGCAGTACTTC.

This clonotype was found many times. V and J are TRBV27 and TRBJ2-1; a possible D gene is TRBD2 (6 bases). Trimming left V 3 bases short and J 5 bases short, with 11 bases between. Looked up from germline, CDR1 is MNHEY and CDR2 is SMNVEV (reference sequence). The CDR3 covers 14 residues. DNA for the CDR3: TGTGCCAGCAGTTTCGGCGGGACGCACAATGAGCAGTTCTTC. It translates to CASSFGGTHNEQFF.

Ten or more counts support this clonotype. The chain recombines TRBV20-1 with TRBJ2-1; 10 bases are a match to TRBD2. CDR3 length equals 14 residues. Germline V CDR1 and CDR2: DFQATT, SNEGSKA (reference sequence). Trimming at V came to 5 bases and at J to 7 bases, leaving 8 bases not matched to a gene. CDR3 sequence: CSAASGRAENEQFF. In nucleotides, the CDR3 is TGCAGTGCTGCAAGCGGGAGGGCCGAAAATGAGCAGTTCTTC.

This clonotype was observed many times. The rearrangement joins TRBV7-2 to TRBJ2-7; 8 bases agree with TRBD2. The junction had 11 bases not matched to a gene; V was cut back by 5 bases and J by 2 bases. The germline gives CDR1 SGHTA, CDR2 FQGNSA. The CDR3 sequence is 16 residues long. The CDR3 region is CASSVQPSAGAYEQYF. The CDR3 region has the DNA TGTGCCAGCAGCGTCCAACCCTCAGCGGGAGCCTACGAGCAGTACTTC.

This clonotype was seen at least ten times. This sequence joins TRBV29-1 and TRBJ1-1; the match to TRBD1 covers 7 bases. The CDR3 totals 13 residues. Germline values: CDR1 SQVTM, CDR2 ANQGSEA. V was pared by 6 bases and J by 5 bases, with 9 bases of the junction left unmatched. CDR3 loop: CSVPPRGGTEAFF. DNA for the CDR3: TGCAGCGTCCCTCCCAGGGGGGGGACTGAAGCTTTCTTT.

This clonotype occurred a few times. The chain combines TRBV7-2 with TRBJ2-7, with D tentatively TRBD2 (6 bases). Trimming removed 4 bases at V and 3 bases at J, with 13 bases between. This CDR3 has 14 amino acids. From germline, CDR1 is SGHTA and CDR2 FQGNSA. As DNA, the CDR3 is TGTGCCAGCAGCTCGTACGGGGGTGTCTACGAGCAGTACTTC. This encodes CASSSYGGVYEQYF.

A word on this clonotype: A read error may explain this, as a much larger clone is one base away. The chain carries TRBV4-3 and TRBJ2-7, with 7 bases lining up with TRBD1. The V and J ends lost 1 base and 3 bases, in that order; junction bases with no gene match: 3. There are 14 residues in the CDR3. Germline CDR1 is LGHNA and CDR2 is YSLEER. CDR3 bases: TGCGCCAGCAGCCAAGGGACAGGCCACTACGAGCAGTACTTC. It encodes CASSQGTGHYEQYF.

This clonotype was counted many times. The J gene is TRBJ2-3, the V gene TRBV6-1; no reliable D call. Deletions cut 6 bases from V and 0 bases from J, with 7 bases between. The length of the CDR3 is 13 residues. Looked up from germline, CDR1 is MNHNS and CDR2 is SASEGT. The CDR3 DNA reads as TGTGCCAGCAGGCTTGTAAGCACAGATACGCAGTATTTT. Protein product: CASRLVSTDTQYF.

This clonotype was seen ten or more times. The rearrangement joins TRBV27 to TRBJ1-5; tentatively, D is TRBD1 (5 bases). V dropped 5 bases and J dropped 7 bases, with 18 bases sitting between them. The germline CDR1 and CDR2 sequences are MNHEY and SMNVEV (reference sequence). The CDR3 consists of 15 residues. This CDR3 is CASSGTLGGIQPQHF. The CDR3 nucleotides are TGTGCCAGCAGTGGGACTTTGGGGGGTATACAGCCCCAGCATTTT.

In its sample, this clonotype was seen many times. V is TRBV28 and J is TRBJ1-1; tentatively, D is TRBD1 (6 bases). The CDR3 contains 15 residues. The V gene's germline CDR1 is MDHEN and CDR2 SYDVKM. The ends were cut back, 5 bases at V and 4 bases at J, with 17 bases in the middle. CDR3 nucleotide sequence: TGTGCCAGCAGTATTAGGGGGAACAAGGGCACTGAAGCTTTCTTT. Translated: CASSIRGNKGTEAFF.

There are many counts of this clonotype. The chain carries TRBV27 and TRBJ2-2; no firm D call. The CDR3 covers 15 residues. V was clipped by 6 bases and J by 4 bases, with 15 bases between them. Germline CDR1 is MNHEY and CDR2 is SMNVEV (reference sequence). CDR3 DNA: TGTGCCAGCAGACTTGCCGCACTCGGCACCGGGGAGCTGTTTTTT. Amino acid sequence: CASRLAALGTGELFF.

This clonotype has a count of ten or more. The V and J genes are TRBV5-1 and TRBJ1-2, with 8 bases fitting TRBD1. Germline V lookup: CDR1 SGHRS, CDR2 YFSETQ. V was clipped by 0 bases and J by 6 bases; unmatched bases: 10. This CDR3 is built from 16 residues. The CDR3 DNA reads TGCGCCAGCAGCTTGGAAGGAGGTTGGACAGGGCATGGCTACACCTTC. This gives the protein CASSLEGGWTGHGYTF.

In this sample, this clonotype turned up many times. The chain combines TRBV6-1 with TRBJ1-5; D gene ambiguous. This CDR3 has 14 residues. The germline V gene encodes CDR1 MNHNS and CDR2 SASEGT. Trimming took off 2 bases at V and 7 bases at J, with 12 bases between the two ends. CDR3 region: CASSESGSTQPQHF. The CDR3 DNA follows: TGTGCCAGCAGTGAAAGTGGTAGCACCCAGCCCCAGCATTTT.

This chain uses TRBV9 with TRBJ2-1; D gene ambiguous. V was clipped by 4 bases and J by 9 bases, with 11 bases between them. The CDR3 extends over 12 amino acids. Germline V gives CDR1 SGDLS, CDR2 YYNGEE. This chain's CDR3 is CASSFKEGEQFF. In DNA form, the CDR3 reads TGTGCCAGCAGCTTCAAGGAAGGTGAGCAGTTCTTC.

This clonotype occurred a few times. The chain employs TRBV9 and TRBJ2-3; D not certain. The germline gives CDR1 SGDLS, CDR2 YYNGEE. The CDR3 is 16 residues long. Trimming stripped 0 bases from V and 4 bases from J, with 15 bases between. CDR3: CASSVGVLDGADTQYF. In DNA, the CDR3 is TGTGCCAGCAGCGTAGGGGTTCTGGATGGGGCAGATACGCAGTATTTT.

This clonotype has only one observation. A clone one base away is much larger, so this may be a read error. The gene calls are TRBV5-1 and TRBJ2-3; 10 bases map to TRBD2. V was clipped by 0 bases and J by 8 bases; unmatched bases: 9. The V gene's germline CDR1 is SGHRS and CDR2 YFSETQ. The CDR3 sequence is 16 residues long. The CDR3 here is CASSLASGSVGGTQYF. CDR3 DNA sequence: TGCGCCAGCAGCTTGGCTAGCGGGAGCGTCGGGGGTACGCAGTATTTT.

This clonotype appeared many times. CDR3 region: CASSETIRVNEQYF. In DNA form, the CDR3 reads TGTGCCAGCAGTGAAACTATCCGGGTTAACGAGCAGTACTTC. The rearrangement uses TRBV6-2 or TRBV6-3 and TRBJ2-7; D is unclear. There are 14 residues in the CDR3. Germline V gives CDR1 MNHEY, CDR2 SVGEGT. Trimming removed 5 bases from V and 5 bases from J, with 16 bases in between.